These T cell receptor beta chains were read from a single sample in a study of T cells in Graves' hyperthyroidism and ophthalmopathy. TCRdb redid the calling of the multiplex PCR reads with MiXCR, one entry per CDR3 protein. The table lists more than 300,000 distinct CDR3 sequences, around 13% of them singletons, with around 23% in the top ten. Sample: blood. The receptors stem from a woman in her twenties or thirties with Graves' hyperthyroidism. The CDR3 runs from the conserved cysteine through the conserved F or W. The D gene is left open where the match is weak. A clone size is listed for some rows: how often the clone was seen (once, few, many), or a class if it is expanded.

d_call	v_call	clone_size	j_call	cdr3_nt	cdr3_aa
NA	TRBV20-1	few	TRBJ2-7	TGCAGTTCTGGGACGGTGACCTACGAGCAGTACTTC	CSSGTVTYEQYF
NA	TRBV6-1	many	TRBJ1-5	TGTGCCAGCAGTGAAACCCTCAATCAGCCCCAGCATTTT	CASSETLNQPQHF
NA	TRBV28	many	TRBJ2-1	TGTGCCAGCACCAGGTACAATGAGCAGTTCTTC	CASTRYNEQFF
TRBD2	TRBV20-1	NA	TRBJ2-1	TGCAGTGCTATGGGACTAAGCGGGAGGGGGTTGGATGAGCAGTTCTTC	CSAMGLSGRGLDEQFF
TRBD2	TRBV12-3/TRBV12-4	many	TRBJ2-7	TGTGCCAGCAGTCTCACTAGCGGGGTACCCTACGAGCAGTACTTC	CASSLTSGVPYEQYF
TRBD1	TRBV29-1	NA	TRBJ1-1	TGCAGCGTTGGCACGGACAGGATGAACACTGAAGCTTTCTTT	CSVGTDRMNTEAFF
NA	TRBV7-6	NA	TRBJ2-2	TGTGCCAGCAGCCAACCACCGCGGGACACCGGGGAGCTGTTTTTT	CASSQPPRDTGELFF
TRBD2	TRBV5-1	many	TRBJ2-3	TGCGCCAGCAGCTTGGGGCGGGGGGGCACAGATACGCAGTATTTT	CASSLGRGGTDTQYF
NA	TRBV3-1	NA	TRBJ2-1	TGTGCCAGCAGCCGGGCCAGGGGGGGCGATGAGCAGTTCTTC	CASSRARGGDEQFF
NA	TRBV20-1	few	TRBJ2-3	TGCAGTGCTAGAGATTTATTGCGCACGGATACGCAGTATTTT	CSARDLLRTDTQYF
NA	TRBV7-2	NA	TRBJ1-1	TGTGCCAGCAGCTTAGAGGTAGGGCCACGCACTGAAGCTTTCTTT	CASSLEVGPRTEAFF
NA	TRBV12-3/TRBV12-4	NA	TRBJ2-3	TGTGCCAGCACCCTAGGGTCCGATACGCAGTATTTT	CASTLGSDTQYF
TRBD1	TRBV2	few	TRBJ1-5	TGTGCCAGCAGCGATGGACAGGGAGGTCAGCCCCAGCATTTT	CASSDGQGGQPQHF
TRBD2	TRBV24-1	NA	TRBJ2-1	TGTGCCACCAGTGACTACGGGGACTACCTTACCAATGAGCAGTTCTTC	CATSDYGDYLTNEQFF
NA	TRBV7-2	many	TRBJ2-3	TGTGCCAGCAGCGCCTTTGGGAATACGCAGTATTTT	CASSAFGNTQYF
TRBD2	TRBV9	few	TRBJ2-3	TGTGCCAGCAGCCCCCGGACTAGCGGGAGAAGTGATACGCAGTATTTT	CASSPRTSGRSDTQYF
NA	TRBV6-2/TRBV6-3	many	TRBJ1-2	TGTGCCAGCAGTGCTCCGGGGTTAAAGAGCTATGGCTACACCTTC	CASSAPGLKSYGYTF
NA	TRBV19	NA	TRBJ1-1	TGTGCCAGTAGTATTTTTTACTTCAGGACTGAAGCTTTCTTT	CASSIFYFRTEAFF
TRBD2	TRBV27	many	TRBJ2-3	TGTGCCAGCAGTTCCTCGGTCGGGAGGGCCAGGACAGATACGCAGTATTTT	CASSSSVGRARTDTQYF
NA	TRBV3-1	many	TRBJ1-1	TGTGCCAGCAGCGATGTATTAGGGACTGAAGCTTTCTTT	CASSDVLGTEAFF
NA	TRBV2	many	TRBJ2-5	TGTGCCAGCAGTCTAATCTTCCAGTACTTC	CASSLIFQYF
NA	TRBV12-3/TRBV12-4	NA	TRBJ1-5	TGTGCCAGCAGCCTTCGTTCGTTTCCTACCGGCTTTAGCAATCAGCCCCAGCATTTT	CASSLRSFPTGFSNQPQHF
TRBD2	TRBV7-3	many	TRBJ2-3	TGTGCCAGCAGCTCTAGCGGGGTAACAGATACGCAGTATTTT	CASSSSGVTDTQYF
TRBD1	TRBV2	many	TRBJ2-1	TGTGCCAGCAGTCGCGGACAGGGGGCCTACAATGAGCAGTTCTTC	CASSRGQGAYNEQFF
NA	TRBV20-1	many	TRBJ2-5	TGCAGTGCTAGGACCGACGAAGAGACCCAGTACTTC	CSARTDEETQYF
NA	TRBV4-3	few	TRBJ2-2	TGCGCCAGCAGCCAAGATAGGACCACCGGGGAGCTGTTTTTT	CASSQDRTTGELFF
NA	TRBV19	NA	TRBJ1-4	TGTGCCAGTAGGAGCGGACGGAGGATCTCTACAACTAATGAAAAACTGTTTTTT	CASRSGRRISTTNEKLFF
TRBD2	TRBV24-1	few	TRBJ2-1	TGTGCCACTACTCGGGGGGGTGAGCAGTTCTTC	CATTRGGEQFF
NA	TRBV28	many	TRBJ2-6	TGTGCCAGCAGGTCACAGGGACCTGGGGCCAACGTCCTGACTTTC	CASRSQGPGANVLTF
NA	TRBV12-3/TRBV12-4	many	TRBJ2-7	TGTGCCAGCAGTTCCAGCGTACAGGGAGGTGAGCAGTACTTC	CASSSSVQGGEQYF
NA	TRBV14	many	TRBJ2-1	TGTGCCAGCAGCCACCGGGGTTCCAATGAGCAGTTCTTC	CASSHRGSNEQFF
NA	TRBV30	many	TRBJ2-1	TGTGCCTGGGGACGGGGGTCTGAGCAGTTCTTC	CAWGRGSEQFF
NA	TRBV11-2	many	TRBJ2-2	TGTGCCAGCAGCTTCGGCGACCGACTAGACCCCGGGGAGCTGTTTTTT	CASSFGDRLDPGELFF
NA	TRBV19	NA	TRBJ2-1	TGTGCCAGTCGCCGAGGGCCCTCCTACAATGAGCAGTTCTTC	CASRRGPSYNEQFF
NA	TRBV29-1	few	TRBJ1-2	TGCAGCGCCTCCGTAAGGGGTAACTATGGCTACACCTTC	CSASVRGNYGYTF
NA	TRBV29-1	many	TRBJ2-7	TGCAGCGTCGCCCCTGGACCGTCCTCCACCTACGAGCAGTACTTC	CSVAPGPSSTYEQYF
TRBD1	TRBV19	NA	TRBJ2-3	TGTGCCAGTAGTATTGGGACAGCAGATACGCAGTATTTT	CASSIGTADTQYF
TRBD1	TRBV11-2	few	TRBJ2-7	TGTGCCAGCAGCTTGAAACAGGGGGCCGAGCAGTACTTC	CASSLKQGAEQYF
NA	TRBV2	many	TRBJ1-1	TGTGCCAGCAGTGGGGCGTTAGTGAACACTGAAGCTTTCTTT	CASSGALVNTEAFF
NA	TRBV29-1	few	TRBJ2-1	TGCAGCGTCTTGGACCCAAGAAACAATGAGCAGTTCTTC	CSVLDPRNNEQFF
NA	TRBV2	many	TRBJ2-1	TGTGCCAGCATCGAGGCACCCCATGAGCAGTTCTTC	CASIEAPHEQFF
TRBD2	TRBV7-2	NA	TRBJ2-4	TGTGCCAGCAGCTTACTTTCGGGAGGCAAAAACATTCAGTACTTC	CASSLLSGGKNIQYF
NA	TRBV15	few	TRBJ2-3	TGTGCCACCAGCAGAGATTGGGGGGGCGCCGGCACAGATACGCAGTATTTT	CATSRDWGGAGTDTQYF
TRBD2	TRBV20-1	NA	TRBJ2-5	TGCAGTGCTAGGGTAACTCCGAAACGTAGCGGGACGCTTAGTGGAGAGACCCAGTACTTC	CSARVTPKRSGTLSGETQYF
TRBD2	TRBV6-5	many	TRBJ2-5	TGTGCCAGCAGTTACGTCGGTTTCGCGGGAGGGTGGCAAGAGACCCAGTACTTC	CASSYVGFAGGWQETQYF
NA	TRBV5-1	many	TRBJ1-1	TGCGCCAGCAGTCAGGATCAGAGAAACACTGAAGCTTTCTTT	CASSQDQRNTEAFF
NA	TRBV20-1	NA	TRBJ2-1	TGCAGTGCTAGAGGTGGCGGAGTACTTTACAATGAGCAGTTCTTC	CSARGGGVLYNEQFF
NA	TRBV18	NA	TRBJ1-1	TGTGCCAGCCCACCGGGCCGCGGGGCCACTGAAGCTTTCTTT	CASPPGRGATEAFF
NA	TRBV6-7	few	TRBJ1-1	TGTGCCAGGGACTCGGGACTCTGGAACACTGAAGCTTTCTTT	CARDSGLWNTEAFF
NA	TRBV7-8	many	TRBJ2-7	TGTGCCAGCAGCTTAGGGCGTACAGGCCCAGACTACGAGCAGTACTTC	CASSLGRTGPDYEQYF
NA	TRBV7-9	NA	TRBJ2-5	TGTGCCAGCAAGCCGGGATTTAAAGAGACCCAGTACTTC	CASKPGFKETQYF
NA	TRBV20-1	many	TRBJ2-1	TGCAGTGCTGGGGACTACGCAGGGGTTGAGCAGTTCTTC	CSAGDYAGVEQFF
TRBD1	TRBV6-1	many	TRBJ1-2	TGTGCCAGCAGCATTAGCGACAGGGGGAGAGATGGCTACACCTTC	CASSISDRGRDGYTF
NA	TRBV5-1	many	TRBJ2-7	TGCGCCAGCAGCCGGGAGGGGGCGTCCTACGAGCAGTACTTC	CASSREGASYEQYF